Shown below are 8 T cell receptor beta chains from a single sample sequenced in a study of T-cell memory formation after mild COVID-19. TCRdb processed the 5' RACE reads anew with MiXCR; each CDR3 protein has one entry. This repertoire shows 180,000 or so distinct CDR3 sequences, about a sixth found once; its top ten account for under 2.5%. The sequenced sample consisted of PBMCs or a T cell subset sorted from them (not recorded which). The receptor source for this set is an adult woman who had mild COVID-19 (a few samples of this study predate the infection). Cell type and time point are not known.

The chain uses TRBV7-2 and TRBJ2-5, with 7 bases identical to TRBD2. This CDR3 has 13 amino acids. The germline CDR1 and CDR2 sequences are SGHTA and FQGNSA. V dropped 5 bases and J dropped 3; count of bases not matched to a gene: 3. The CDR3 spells CASSLGTKETQYF. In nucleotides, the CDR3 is TGTGCCAGCAGCCTCGGGACTAAAGAGACCCAGTACTTC.

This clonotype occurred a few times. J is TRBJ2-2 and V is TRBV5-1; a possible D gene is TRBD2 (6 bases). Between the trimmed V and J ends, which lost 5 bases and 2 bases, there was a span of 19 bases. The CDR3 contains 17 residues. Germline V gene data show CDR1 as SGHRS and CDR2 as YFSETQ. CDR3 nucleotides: TGCGCCAGCAGTCGTGGAGAAGGACTACTTAACACCGGGGAGCTGTTTTTT. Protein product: CASSRGEGLLNTGELFF.

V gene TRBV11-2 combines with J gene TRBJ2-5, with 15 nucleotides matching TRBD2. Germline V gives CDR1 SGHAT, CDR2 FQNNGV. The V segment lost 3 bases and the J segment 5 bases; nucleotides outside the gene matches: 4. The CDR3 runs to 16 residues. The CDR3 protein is CASSLGLAGGVETQYF. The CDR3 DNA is TGTGCCAGCAGCTTGGGACTAGCGGGAGGTGTGGAGACCCAGTACTTC.

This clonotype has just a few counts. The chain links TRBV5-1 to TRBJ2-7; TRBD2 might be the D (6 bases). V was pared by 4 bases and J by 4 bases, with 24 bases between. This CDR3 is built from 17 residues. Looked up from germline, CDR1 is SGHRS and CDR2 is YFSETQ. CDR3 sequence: CASSRAPGSAGRYEQYF. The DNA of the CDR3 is TGCGCCAGCAGCCGCGCCCCCGGGTCGGCGGGACGGTACGAGCAGTACTTC. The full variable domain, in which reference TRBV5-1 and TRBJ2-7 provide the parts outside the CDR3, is KAGVTQTPRYLIKTRGQQVTLSCSPISGHRSVSWYQQTPGQGLQFLFEYFSETQRNKGNFPGRFSGRQFSNSRSEMNVSTLELGDSALYLCASSRAPGSAGRYEQYFGPGTRLTVT.

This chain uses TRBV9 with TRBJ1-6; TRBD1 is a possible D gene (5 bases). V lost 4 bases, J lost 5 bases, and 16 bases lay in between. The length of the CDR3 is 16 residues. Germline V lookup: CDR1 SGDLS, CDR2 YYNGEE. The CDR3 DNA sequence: TGTGCCAGCAGCCCGAGGGCCCAGGGACATAATTCACCCCTCCACTTT. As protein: CASSPRAQGHNSPLHF.

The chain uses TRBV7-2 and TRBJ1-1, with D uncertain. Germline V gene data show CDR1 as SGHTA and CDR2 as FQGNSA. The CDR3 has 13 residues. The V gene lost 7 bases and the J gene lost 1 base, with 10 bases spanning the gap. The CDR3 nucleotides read TGTGCCAGCACTCTGATTAGGAACACTGAAGCTTTCTTT. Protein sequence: CASTLIRNTEAFF.

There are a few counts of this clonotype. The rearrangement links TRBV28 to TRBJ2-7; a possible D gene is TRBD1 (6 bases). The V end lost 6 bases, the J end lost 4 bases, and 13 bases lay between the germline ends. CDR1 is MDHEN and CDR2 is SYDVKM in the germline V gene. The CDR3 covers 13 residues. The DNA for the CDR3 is TGTGCCAGCAGCGAAACAGGGAGATACGAGCAGTACTTC. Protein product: CASSETGRYEQYF.

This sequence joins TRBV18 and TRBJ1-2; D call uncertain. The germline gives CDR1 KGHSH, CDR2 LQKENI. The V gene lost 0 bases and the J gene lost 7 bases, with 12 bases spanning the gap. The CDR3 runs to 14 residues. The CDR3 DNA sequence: TGTGCCAGCTCACCACCAGGGTTGGTTGGTGGCTACACCTTC. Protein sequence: CASSPPGLVGGYTF.